This entry concerns a single T cell receptor (beta chain). The antigen it binds to is not known. No base qualities exist here, and no much larger clone lies one base off it. This sample stems from a study of naive CD8 T cells in extremely preterm neonates (dated by TCRdb to 2016 to 2017). With regard to the full study: An age range of 25-50 years is given for the adult participants in the abstract, whereas a range of 20-50 years is given in the methods. TCRbeta CDR3 repertoires of sorted naive CD8+ T cells were compared across four age groups: extremely preterm neonates, term neonates, young children and adults.

CDR1 and CDR2, per the germline V gene, are SGHDT and YYEEEE. At the junction V is shortened by 2 bases and J by 5 bases, with 16 bases in between. The CDR3 runs 16 amino acids, cysteine and phenylalanine included. Of all the DNA, just the CDR3 is kept, 48 bases in frame from base 1. What the work shows at the level of the full study, not this receptor alone: Compared with the older groups, preterm CDR3s were shorter and closer to germline, carrying fewer N additions and showing less junctional trimming. The proportion of shared CDR3 nucleotide sequences was higher in preterm neonates (2.7%) than in term neonates (roughly 0.4%), young children (around 0.03%) and adults (about 0.01%). Preterm neonates had significantly lower iChao1 richness than all other age groups (p < 0.05) and an even clone distribution, indicating a less rich repertoire. As limitations, the authors pointed to a small sample size and variable productive template counts among preterm samples. To track T cell development within individuals, the authors urged prospective longitudinal studies of preterm and term neonates.

TCRbeta CDR3 regions were amplified from genomic DNA by a two-step, bias-controlled multiplex PCR. The multiplex PCR included primers specific for each TRBV and TRBJ gene segment. The immunoSEQ Assay was used to generate the TCRbeta repertoire data. Under the source paper's analysis protocol: A relative-frequency ratio and a modified nearest-neighbor algorithm were applied to filter and cluster reads so that closely related sequences were merged. IMGT annotation was followed for the assignment of V, D and J genes to CDR3 sequences. Template counts were corrected for PCR amplification bias by normalization and were quantified against synthetic TCR CDR3 analog sequences. Only unique productive sequences, that is, in-frame CDR3 sequences lacking stop codons, were included in the analyses. The immunoSEQ Analyzer software was used to calculate clonality, defined as 1 minus Pielou's evenness, and iChao1 richness. JMP was used for statistical testing, with Student's t-test or a non-parametric test applied depending on Shapiro-Wilk normality results. TCRdb re-hosts the immuneACCESS table, in-frame sequences only. Its copies lack some clones; in the studies checked, an unresolved V gene accounts for under half of them, and the cause for the rest is not known. Clonal size and the V and J genes are those of that table, whereas D and trimming came from the DNA. Here the sample has 5,500 to 6,500 clones; around 97% occur a single time. The top ten clonotypes cover 0.75% to 0.8% of the sample.

Peripheral blood was donated by five healthy children aged about 16-60 months undergoing elective routine surgery and by five healthy nonsmoking adults. The adult controls were healthy nonsmokers aged roughly 18-50 years, with a median age of roughly 38 years. A FACSAria III cell sorter was used to sort live, Annexin V-negative naive CD8+ T cells (CD3+CD8+CD45RA+CCR7+). Each sample yielded roughly 18,000 to 110,000 sorted naive CD8+ T cells. Mononuclear cells were isolated from diluted blood by Ficoll-Paque density gradient centrifugation. Before sorting, mononuclear cells were cryopreserved in 10% DMSO plus 90% FBS and kept long term at -150 degrees C. After thawing, cells were stained with Annexin V along with antibodies against CD3, CD8, CCR7 and CD45RA. Genomic DNA was extracted from snap-frozen sorted cell pellets with the DNeasy Blood and Tissue Kit.

The sample comprised naive CD8+ T cells from blood. The receptor was isolated from a human donor in good health. In this chain, TRBV5-6 is recombined with TRBJ2-2; tentative D gene TRBD1, with 5 bases matching. The CDR3 protein sequence reads: CASSFQGVGLTGELFF. The sequenced DNA is TGTGCCAGCAGCTTTCAAGGGGTCGGATTAACCGGGGAGCTGTTTTTT.